Shown below are 27 T cell receptor beta chains from a single sample sequenced in a study of cytomegalovirus exposure and HLA in healthy donors. Only in-frame clones appear in the TCRdb table, and some are missing; sequencing was by immunoSEQ multiplex PCR. The table shows some 63,000 clones, with roughly 90% occurring only once. The sample consisted of PBMCs. Source of these receptors: a woman between 18 and 29 years old in good health and CMV-seronegative.

The rearrangement joins TRBV4-2 to TRBJ2-3, with 12 bases fitting TRBD2. CDR3 length: 19 amino acids. After removal of 7 bases from V and 4 bases from J, the junction contained 18 bases not matched to a gene. Per germline, CDR1 LGHNA and CDR2 YNFKEQ. This chain's CDR3 is CASTYRPLAGGRGADTQYF. The CDR3, as DNA: TGTGCCAGCACCTACCGACCGCTAGCGGGGGGGCGTGGTGCAGATACGCAGTATTTT.

The chain employs TRBV5-1 and TRBJ2-7, with D possibly TRBD1 on 5 matching bases. Trimming shortened V by 2 bases and J by 4 bases, and 16 bases separated the two germline ends. Germline values: CDR1 SGHRS, CDR2 YFSETQ. CDR3 length: 15 amino acids. This chain's CDR3 is CASSFLTGIRYEQYF. CDR3 in DNA: TGCGCCAGCAGCTTTCTTACAGGAATAAGGTACGAGCAGTACTTC.

The V and J genes are TRBV5-1 and TRBJ2-3; D gene ambiguous. From germline, CDR1 is SGHRS and CDR2 YFSETQ. Trimming cost V 0 bases and J 1 base, with 6 bases left between them. CDR3 length equals 14 residues. CDR3 protein: CASSLVIGTDTQYF. The CDR3 nucleotides read TGCGCCAGCAGCTTGGTAATCGGCACAGATACGCAGTATTTT.

The CDR3 DNA reads TGTGCCAGCAGTTTTAGTTACGGGAGGGAAGAGACCCAGTACTTC. It encodes CASSFSYGREETQYF. The V gene is TRBV6-5, the J gene TRBJ2-5, with 8 positions matching TRBD2. Germline CDR1 MNHEY, CDR2 SVGAGI. Unmatched junction bases numbered 7, after V lost 4 bases and J lost 3 bases. The CDR3 loop spans 15 amino acids.

The J gene is TRBJ1-2, the V gene TRBV6-1; D gene uncertain. CDR1 and CDR2 from the germline V gene are MNHNS and SASEGT. The CDR3 covers 12 residues. Deletions cut 8 bases from V and 8 bases from J, with 15 bases between. CDR3 coding DNA: TGTGCCAGCTGCTCACTCCCAAGCGGCTACACCTTC. Protein product: CASCSLPSGYTF.

This rearrangement joins TRBV7-8 to TRBJ2-5; tentative D call: TRBD2 (6 bases). Germline V gene sequence: CDR1 SGHVS, CDR2 FQNEAQ. Trimming took 6 bases from V and 1 from J, leaving 21 bases between them. The CDR3 has 17 residues. CDR3 sequence (DNA): TGTGCCAGCAGTCATCGCGGGATAGGAAGGTCCCAAGAGACCCAGTACTTC. This codes for CASSHRGIGRSQETQYF.

The CDR3 DNA sequence: TGTGCCAGCAGCACCAGCGGATTTCAGCCCCAGCATTTT. It codes for CASSTSGFQPQHF. The chain joins TRBV6-1 to TRBJ1-5; D ambiguous. The CDR3 contains 13 residues. V shed 6 bases and J shed 6 bases, with 12 bases lying between them. Germline V gene sequence: CDR1 MNHNS, CDR2 SASEGT.

In DNA form, the CDR3 reads TGTGCCAGCAGCGGGGGGGGGAGCGGTGAAGCTTTCTTT. Its protein product is CASSGGGSGEAFF. The chain carries TRBV5-4 and TRBJ1-1; TRBD1 is a possible D gene (5 bases). Germline V gives CDR1 SGHNT, CDR2 YYREEE (reference sequence). Trimming shortened V by 4 bases and J by 7 bases, and 14 bases separated the two germline ends. The CDR3 is 13 residues long.

This chain's CDR3 is CAISESTGDEQFF. In nucleotides, the CDR3 is TGTGCCATCAGTGAGTCGACGGGGGATGAGCAGTTCTTC. The rearrangement links TRBV10-3 to TRBJ2-1; TRBD2 might be the D (6 bases). This CDR3 is 13 amino acids long. CDR1 is ENHRY and CDR2 is SYGVKD in the germline V gene. V lost 0 bases, J lost 8 bases, and 8 bases lay in between.

The rearrangement joins TRBV6-4 to TRBJ2-2; the D gene is possibly TRBD1 (6 bases). This CDR3 contains 13 residues. Trimming stripped 4 bases from V and 3 bases from J, with 6 bases between. Germline values: CDR1 MRHNA, CDR2 SNTAGT. CDR3 nucleotides: TGTGCCAGCAGTGCAGGGGACACCGGGGAGCTGTTTTTT. The encoded protein is CASSAGDTGELFF.

The table lists this clone with a count of one. The CDR3 region has the DNA TGTGCCAGCAGCGTAGACACTAGCGGCCCCCACAATGAGCAGTTCTTC. Amino acid sequence: CASSVDTSGPHNEQFF. The rearrangement uses TRBV9 and TRBJ2-1; 8 bases line up with TRBD2. The CDR3 is made up of 16 amino acids. Per germline, CDR1 SGDLS and CDR2 YYNGEE. The trim removed 0 bases at V and 5 bases at J, leaving 7 bases unmatched.

This clone has a handful of counts. The rearrangement joins TRBV27 to TRBJ2-7, with unresolved D. The germline CDR1 and CDR2 sequences are MNHEY and SMNVEV (reference sequence). The V and J ends lost 4 bases and 6 bases respectively, with 7 bases between them. This CDR3 spans 11 amino acids. CDR3 region: CASSSSGEQYF. DNA for the CDR3: TGTGCCAGCAGTTCATCCGGCGAGCAGTACTTC.

This clone was seen a handful of times. This sequence joins TRBV2 and TRBJ1-2; 7 nucleotides line up with TRBD1. With 4 bases clipped from V and 7 bases from J, the junction kept 3 bases outside the gene matches. The germline gives CDR1 SNHLY, CDR2 FYNNEI. The CDR3 contains 12 residues. The CDR3 region has the DNA TGTGCCAGCAGTGGGACAGGACGTGGCTACACCTTC. Translation gives CASSGTGRGYTF.

The J gene is TRBJ1-3, the V gene TRBV2; possible D gene TRBD1, 5 bases. The CDR3 covers 13 residues. Germline CDR1 is SNHLY and CDR2 is FYNNEI. Trimming removed 8 bases from V and 0 bases from J, with 8 bases in between. The CDR3 loop reads CASGGVSGNTIYF. The CDR3 nucleotides read TGTGCCAGCGGGGGGGTCTCTGGAAACACCATATATTTT.

This chain uses TRBV5-1 with TRBJ2-3; TRBD1 is a possible D gene (6 bases). CDR1 and CDR2 (germline): SGHRS, YFSETQ. V was clipped by 2 bases and J by 0 bases, with 10 bases between them. The CDR3 consists of 15 residues. The CDR3 nucleotides read TGCGCCAGCAGCTTCGAGGGGGTTAGCACAGATACGCAGTATTTT. Encoded protein: CASSFEGVSTDTQYF.

The CDR3 region is CASSDSVRAGGPRTGELFF. CDR3 bases: TGTGCCAGCAGTGACTCGGTCCGAGCGGGAGGGCCGAGGACCGGGGAGCTGTTTTTT. This chain connects TRBV6-4 to TRBJ2-2, with 10 bases matching TRBD2. The CDR3 totals 19 residues. Germline V gives CDR1 MRHNA, CDR2 SNTAGT. The ends lost 0 bases at V and 5 bases at J; junction bases unmatched: 12.

The chain employs TRBV6-1 and TRBJ2-7; 13 bases agree with TRBD2. Trimming at V came to 4 bases and at J to 4 bases, leaving 4 bases not matched to a gene. This CDR3 region has 15 residues. From germline, CDR1 is MNHNS and CDR2 SASEGT. CDR3 sequence reads: CASSGLAGGFYEQYF. CDR3 coding DNA: TGTGCCAGCAGTGGACTAGCGGGGGGATTTTACGAGCAGTACTTC.

The CDR3 is CAISLLHSGTSGSSTDTQYF. CDR3 nucleotides: TGTGCCATCAGTCTACTTCACTCCGGGACTAGCGGTTCTAGCACAGATACGCAGTATTTT. The chain employs TRBV10-3 and TRBJ2-3, with 11 bases aligning to TRBD2. Germline assignment: CDR1 ENHRY and CDR2 SYGVKD. The V and J ends lost 5 bases and 0 bases, in that order; junction bases with no gene match: 16. The CDR3 extends over 20 amino acids.

This chain joins TRBV6-5 and TRBJ2-7; 8 positions agree with TRBD2. The trim removed 7 bases at V and 4 bases at J, leaving 9 bases unmatched. The CDR3 is 14 amino acids. The germline V gene has CDR1 MNHEY and CDR2 SVGAGI. The CDR3 DNA reads as TGTGCCAGCATTGGAATAGCGGGACGATACGAGCAGTACTTC. It specifies CASIGIAGRYEQYF.

DNA of the CDR3: TGTGCCAGCAGCTCCAAATTGTGGGAGTGGGGCTACAATGAGCAGTTCTTC. Its protein product is CASSSKLWEWGYNEQFF. This rearrangement joins TRBV7-2 to TRBJ2-1, with TRBD2 as a possible D gene (5 bases). Germline V gives CDR1 SGHTA, CDR2 FQGNSA. Trimming took 4 bases from V and 3 from J, leaving 19 bases between them. This CDR3 region has 17 residues.

This clone was detected only a few times. The chain is built from TRBV7-9 and TRBJ2-7, with D perhaps TRBD2 (5 bases). Trimming removed 6 bases at V and 0 bases at J, with 15 bases between. The CDR3 runs to 15 residues. The germline V gene encodes CDR1 SEHNR and CDR2 FQNEAQ (reference sequence). The CDR3 region has the DNA TGTGCCAGCAGTCGTTTGGGAGACCGCTCCTACGAGCAGTACTTC. Its translation is CASSRLGDRSYEQYF.

V gene TRBV7-2 combines with J gene TRBJ1-5; the D is unclear. The V end lost 5 bases, the J end lost 0 bases, and 8 bases lay between the germline ends. The CDR3 length is 14 residues. Per the germline V gene, CDR1 is SGHTA and CDR2 is FQGNSA. The CDR3, as DNA: TGTGCCAGCAGCCCAGCGGGTAGCAATCAGCCCCAGCATTTT. Protein: CASSPAGSNQPQHF.

The chain recombines TRBV5-1 with TRBJ2-3, with 9 bases matching TRBD2. Germline CDR1 and CDR2: SGHRS and YFSETQ. V lost 1 base, J lost 6 bases, and 6 bases stayed unmatched. This CDR3 has 15 amino acids. CDR3 coding DNA: TGCGCCAGCAGCTTGAACCCTAGCGGGACCGATACGCAGTATTTT. It translates to CASSLNPSGTDTQYF.

This clone occurred a few times. V and J are TRBV2 and TRBJ1-5, with D unresolved. The CDR3 totals 13 residues. Germline CDR1 SNHLY, CDR2 FYNNEI. Trimming took off 6 bases at V and 2 bases at J, with 8 bases between the two ends. The CDR3 coding sequence is TGTGCCAGCAGCGGGGAGGGCAATCAGCCCCAGCATTTT. This sequence encodes CASSGEGNQPQHF.

This clone was counted only a few times. Here the CDR3 DNA reads TGCGCCAGCAGCCATGTGGACAGGGCCTACGAGCAGTACTTC. It codes for CASSHVDRAYEQYF. This chain connects TRBV4-1 to TRBJ2-7; 8 bases align to TRBD1. Losses at the gene ends were 3 bases for V and 2 bases for J; bases not matched to a gene: 3. Germline V gene sequence: CDR1 MGHRA, CDR2 YSYEKL. The CDR3 spans 14 residues.

The rearrangement uses TRBV4-1 and TRBJ2-2; TRBD1 matches at 10 bases. Germline V lookup: CDR1 MGHRA, CDR2 YSYEKL. This CDR3 has 17 residues. Unmatched junction bases numbered 10, after V lost 3 bases and J lost 6 bases. In DNA, the CDR3 is TGCGCCAGCAGCCACTTACTTGTGGACAGGGGGGCCGGGGAGCTGTTTTTT. This translates into CASSHLLVDRGAGELFF.

The chain carries TRBV19 and TRBJ1-1, with 8 positions matching TRBD1. The CDR3 totals 16 residues. CDR1 is LNHDA and CDR2 is SQIVND in the germline V gene (reference sequence). V shed 4 bases and J 0 bases; nucleotides not matched to a gene: 7. This CDR3 is CASSTTGTGVNTEAFF. CDR3 bases: TGTGCCAGTAGTACTACCGGGACAGGAGTGAACACTGAAGCTTTCTTT.